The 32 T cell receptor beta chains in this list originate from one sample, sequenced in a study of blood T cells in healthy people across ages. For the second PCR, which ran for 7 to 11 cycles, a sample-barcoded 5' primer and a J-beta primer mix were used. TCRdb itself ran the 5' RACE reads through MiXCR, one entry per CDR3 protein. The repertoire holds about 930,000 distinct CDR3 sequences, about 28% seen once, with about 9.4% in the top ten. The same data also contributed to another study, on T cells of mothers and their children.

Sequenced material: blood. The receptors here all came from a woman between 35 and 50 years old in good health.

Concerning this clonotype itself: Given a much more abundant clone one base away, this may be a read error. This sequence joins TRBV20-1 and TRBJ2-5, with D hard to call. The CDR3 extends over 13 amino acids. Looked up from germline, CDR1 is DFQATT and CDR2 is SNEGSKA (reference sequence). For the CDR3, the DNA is TGCAGTGCTAGAGACCCTAGACTCGAGACCCGGTACTTC. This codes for CSARDPRLETRYF.

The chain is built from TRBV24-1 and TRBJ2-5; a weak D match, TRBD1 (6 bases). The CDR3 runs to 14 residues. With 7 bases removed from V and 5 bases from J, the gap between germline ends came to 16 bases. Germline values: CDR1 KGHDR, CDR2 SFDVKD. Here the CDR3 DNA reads TGTGCCACCAGGAGGGGGACGTTCTGGGAGACCCAGTACTTC. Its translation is CATRRGTFWETQYF.

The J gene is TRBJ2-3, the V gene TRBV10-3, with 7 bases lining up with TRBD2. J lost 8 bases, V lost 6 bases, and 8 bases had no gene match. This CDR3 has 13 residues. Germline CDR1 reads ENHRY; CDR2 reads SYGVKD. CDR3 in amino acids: CAISSLASGTQYF. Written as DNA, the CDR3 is TGTGCCATCAGCTCACTAGCGTCAGGTACGCAGTATTTT.

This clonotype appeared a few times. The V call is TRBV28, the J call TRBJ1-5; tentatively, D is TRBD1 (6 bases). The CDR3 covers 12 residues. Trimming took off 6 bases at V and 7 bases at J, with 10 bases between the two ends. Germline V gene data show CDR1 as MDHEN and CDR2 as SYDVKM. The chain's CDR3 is CASRSGVQPQHF. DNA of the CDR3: TGTGCCAGCAGATCAGGGGTCCAGCCCCAGCATTTT.

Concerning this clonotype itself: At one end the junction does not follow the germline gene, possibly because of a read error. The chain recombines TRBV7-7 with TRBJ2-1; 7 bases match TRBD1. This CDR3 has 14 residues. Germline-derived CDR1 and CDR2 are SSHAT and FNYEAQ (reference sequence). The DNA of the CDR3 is TGTGCTAGCAGCCGAGGGGGCTTGGGGGAGACCCAGTTCTTC. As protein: CASSRGGLGETQFF. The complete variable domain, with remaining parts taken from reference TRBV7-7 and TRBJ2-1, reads GAGVSQSPRYKVTKRGQDVTLRCDPISSHATLYWYQQALGQGPEFLTYFNYEAQPDKSGLPSDRFSAERPEGSISTLTIQRTEQRDSAMYRCASSRGGLGETQFFGPGTRLTVL.

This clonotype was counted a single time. CDR3 sequence (DNA): TGCAGTGCTAGGTTGGGACGGGGGAATGCTGGCTACACCTTC. This encodes CSARLGRGNAGYTF. The chain combines TRBV20-1 with TRBJ1-2; weak D call: TRBD1 (5 bases). The germline V gene has CDR1 DFQATT and CDR2 SNEGSKA (reference sequence). The CDR3 is made up of 14 amino acids. With 3 bases removed from V and 7 bases from J, the gap between germline ends came to 18 bases.

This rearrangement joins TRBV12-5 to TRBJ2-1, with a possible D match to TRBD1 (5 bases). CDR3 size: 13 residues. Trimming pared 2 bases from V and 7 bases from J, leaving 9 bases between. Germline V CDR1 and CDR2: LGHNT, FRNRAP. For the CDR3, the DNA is TGTGCTAGTGGTTTGAGCCCAGGGAATGAGCAGTTCTTC. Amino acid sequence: CASGLSPGNEQFF.

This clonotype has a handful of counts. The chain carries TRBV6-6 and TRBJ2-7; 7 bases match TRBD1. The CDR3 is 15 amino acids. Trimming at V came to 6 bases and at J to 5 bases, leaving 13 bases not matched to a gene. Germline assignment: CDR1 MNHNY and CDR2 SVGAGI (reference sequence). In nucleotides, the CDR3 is TGTGCCAGCAGACACGACAGGGACAGTTTCGACGAGCAGTACTTC. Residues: CASRHDRDSFDEQYF.

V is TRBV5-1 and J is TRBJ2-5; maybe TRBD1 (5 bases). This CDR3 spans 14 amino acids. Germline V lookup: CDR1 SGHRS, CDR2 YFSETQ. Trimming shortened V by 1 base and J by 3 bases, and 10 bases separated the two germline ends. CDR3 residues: CASSLLSREETQYF. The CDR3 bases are TGCGCCAGCAGCTTGTTGAGCAGGGAAGAGACCCAGTACTTC. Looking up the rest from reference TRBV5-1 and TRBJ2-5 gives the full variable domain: KAGVTQTPRYLIKTRGQQVTLSCSPISGHRSVSWYQQTPGQGLQFLFEYFSETQRNKGNFPGRFSGRQFSNSRSEMNVSTLELGDSALYLCASSLLSREETQYFGPGTRLLVL.

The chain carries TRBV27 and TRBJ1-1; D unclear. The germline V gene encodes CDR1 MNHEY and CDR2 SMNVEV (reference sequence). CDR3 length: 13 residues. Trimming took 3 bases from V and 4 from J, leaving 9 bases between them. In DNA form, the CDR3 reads TGTGCCAGCAGTTTCCGAGGGAGCACTGAAGCTTTCTTT. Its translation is CASSFRGSTEAFF.

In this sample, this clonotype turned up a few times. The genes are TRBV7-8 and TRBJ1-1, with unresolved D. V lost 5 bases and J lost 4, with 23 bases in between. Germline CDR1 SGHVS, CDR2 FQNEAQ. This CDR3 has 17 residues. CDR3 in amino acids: CASSPRFRTRLGTEAFF. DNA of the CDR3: TGTGCCAGCAGCCCCCGTTTCAGGACCCGTCTGGGCACTGAAGCTTTCTTT.

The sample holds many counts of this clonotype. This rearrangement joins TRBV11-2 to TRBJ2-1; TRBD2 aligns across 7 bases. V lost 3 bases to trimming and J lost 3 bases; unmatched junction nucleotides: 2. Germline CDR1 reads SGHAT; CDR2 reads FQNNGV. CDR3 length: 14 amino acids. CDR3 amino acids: CASSFGEGYNEQFF. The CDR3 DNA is TGTGCCAGCAGCTTTGGGGAGGGCTACAATGAGCAGTTCTTC.

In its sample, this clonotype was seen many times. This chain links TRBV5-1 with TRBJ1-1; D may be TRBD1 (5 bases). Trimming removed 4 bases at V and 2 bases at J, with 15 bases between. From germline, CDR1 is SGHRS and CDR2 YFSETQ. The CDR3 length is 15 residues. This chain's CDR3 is CASSDKTAGNTEAFF. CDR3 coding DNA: TGCGCCAGCAGCGATAAGACAGCAGGCAACACTGAAGCTTTCTTT.

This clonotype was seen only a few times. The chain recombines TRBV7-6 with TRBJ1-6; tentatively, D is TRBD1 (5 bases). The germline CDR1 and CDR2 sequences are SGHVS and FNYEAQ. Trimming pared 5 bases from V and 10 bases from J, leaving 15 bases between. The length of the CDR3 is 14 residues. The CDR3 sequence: CASSPRQYGSPLHF. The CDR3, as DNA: TGTGCCAGCAGCCCCAGACAGTATGGCTCACCCCTCCACTTT.

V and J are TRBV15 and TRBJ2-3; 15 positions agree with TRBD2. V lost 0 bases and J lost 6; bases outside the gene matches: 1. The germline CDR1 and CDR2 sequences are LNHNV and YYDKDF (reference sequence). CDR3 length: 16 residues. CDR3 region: CATSRDGLAGGDTQYF. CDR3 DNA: TGTGCCACCAGCAGAGATGGACTAGCGGGGGGGGATACGCAGTATTTT.

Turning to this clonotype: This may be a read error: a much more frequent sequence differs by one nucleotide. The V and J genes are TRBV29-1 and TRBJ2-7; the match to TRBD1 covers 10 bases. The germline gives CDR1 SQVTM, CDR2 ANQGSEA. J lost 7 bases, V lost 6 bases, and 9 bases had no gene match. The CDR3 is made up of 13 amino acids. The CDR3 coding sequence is TGCAGCGTGACCGGGACAGGGGTAGATGAGCAGTACTTC. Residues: CSVTGTGVDEQYF.

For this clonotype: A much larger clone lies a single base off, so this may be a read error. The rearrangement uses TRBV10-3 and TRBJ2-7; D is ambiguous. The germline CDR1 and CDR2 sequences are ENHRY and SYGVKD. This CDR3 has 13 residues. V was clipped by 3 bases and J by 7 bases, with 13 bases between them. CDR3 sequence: CAISDWVYNEQYF. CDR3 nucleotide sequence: TGTGCCATCAGTGACTGGGTCTACAATGAGCAGTACTTC.

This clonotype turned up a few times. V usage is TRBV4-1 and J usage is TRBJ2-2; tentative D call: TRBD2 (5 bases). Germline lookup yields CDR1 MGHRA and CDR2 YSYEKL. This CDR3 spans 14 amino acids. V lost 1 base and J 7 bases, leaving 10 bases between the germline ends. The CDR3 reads CASSQGRGGGELFF. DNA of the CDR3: TGCGCCAGCAGCCAAGGACGGGGTGGCGGGGAGCTGTTTTTT.

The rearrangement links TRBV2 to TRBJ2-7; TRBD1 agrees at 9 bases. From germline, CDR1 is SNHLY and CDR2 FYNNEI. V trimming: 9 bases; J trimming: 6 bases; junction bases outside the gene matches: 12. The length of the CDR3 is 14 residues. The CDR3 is CASTPGQGIGEQYF. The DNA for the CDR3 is TGTGCCAGTACCCCGGGACAGGGCATCGGCGAGCAGTACTTC.

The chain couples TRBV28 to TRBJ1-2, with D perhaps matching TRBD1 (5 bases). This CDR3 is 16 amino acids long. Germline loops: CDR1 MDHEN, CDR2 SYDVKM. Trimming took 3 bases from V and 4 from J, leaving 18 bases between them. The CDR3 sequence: CASSFGIRTPSYGYTF. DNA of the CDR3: TGTGCCAGCAGTTTTGGAATCCGGACACCGAGCTATGGCTACACCTTC.

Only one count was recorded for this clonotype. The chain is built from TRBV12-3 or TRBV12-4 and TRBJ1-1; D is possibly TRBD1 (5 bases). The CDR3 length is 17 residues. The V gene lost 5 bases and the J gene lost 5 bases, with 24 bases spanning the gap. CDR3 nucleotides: TGTGCCAGCAGTCCCAGGGCAGCACCCCGAATTCGGACTGAAGCTTTCTTT. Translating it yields CASSPRAAPRIRTEAFF.

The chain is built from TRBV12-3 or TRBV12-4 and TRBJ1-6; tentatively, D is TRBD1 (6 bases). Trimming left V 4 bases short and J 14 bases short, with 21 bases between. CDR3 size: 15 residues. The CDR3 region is CASSSLQGPGLALHF. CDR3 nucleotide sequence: TGTGCCAGCAGTTCCCTGCAGGGGCCCGGTTTGGCCCTCCACTTT.

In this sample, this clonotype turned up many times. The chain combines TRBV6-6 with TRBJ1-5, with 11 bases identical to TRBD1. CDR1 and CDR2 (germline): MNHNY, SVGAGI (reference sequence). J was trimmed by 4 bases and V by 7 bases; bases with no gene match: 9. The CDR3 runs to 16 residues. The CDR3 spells CASTTVGTGGNQPQHF. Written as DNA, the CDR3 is TGTGCCAGCACCACGGTTGGGACAGGGGGGAATCAGCCCCAGCATTTT.

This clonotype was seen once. The CDR3 sequence: CASSFAATGYNEQFF. The CDR3 nucleotides are TGCGCCAGCAGCTTTGCGGCTACCGGGTACAATGAGCAGTTCTTC. This sequence joins TRBV5-1 and TRBJ2-1; D remains ambiguous. The ends were cut back, 2 bases at V and 4 bases at J, with 13 bases in the middle. The CDR3 runs to 15 residues. Germline values: CDR1 SGHRS, CDR2 YFSETQ.

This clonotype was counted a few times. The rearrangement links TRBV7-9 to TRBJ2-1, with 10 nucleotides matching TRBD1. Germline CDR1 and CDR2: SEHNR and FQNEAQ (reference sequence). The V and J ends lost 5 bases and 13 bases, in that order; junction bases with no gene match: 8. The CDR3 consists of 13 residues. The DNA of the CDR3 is TGTGCCAGCAGCCCCCCGGGACAGGGGATACAGTTCTTC. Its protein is CASSPPGQGIQFF.

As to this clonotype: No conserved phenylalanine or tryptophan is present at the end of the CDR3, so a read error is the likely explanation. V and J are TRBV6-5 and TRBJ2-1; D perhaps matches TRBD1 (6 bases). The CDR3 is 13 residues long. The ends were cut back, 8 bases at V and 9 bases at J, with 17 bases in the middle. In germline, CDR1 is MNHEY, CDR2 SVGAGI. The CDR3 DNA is TGTGCCAGCGCCAGGGGTGGGGGTGGTGAGCAGTTCTGC. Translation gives CASARGGGGEQFC.

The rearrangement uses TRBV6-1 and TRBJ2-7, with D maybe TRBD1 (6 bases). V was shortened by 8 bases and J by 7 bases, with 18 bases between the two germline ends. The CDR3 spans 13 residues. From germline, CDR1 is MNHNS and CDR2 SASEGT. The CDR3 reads CASHREGSNEQYF. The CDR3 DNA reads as TGTGCCAGCCACAGGGAAGGATCGAATGAGCAGTACTTC.

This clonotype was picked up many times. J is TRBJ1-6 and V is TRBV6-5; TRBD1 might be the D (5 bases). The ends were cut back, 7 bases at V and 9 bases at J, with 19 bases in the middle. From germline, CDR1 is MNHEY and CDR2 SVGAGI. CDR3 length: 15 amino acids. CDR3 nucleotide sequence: TGTGCCAGCACCGACTACATGCAGGGCATTTCACCCCTCCACTTT. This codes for CASTDYMQGISPLHF.

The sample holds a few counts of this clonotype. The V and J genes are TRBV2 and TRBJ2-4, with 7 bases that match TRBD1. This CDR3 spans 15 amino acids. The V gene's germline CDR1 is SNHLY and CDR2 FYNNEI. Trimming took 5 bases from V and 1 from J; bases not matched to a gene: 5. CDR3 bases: TGTGCCAGCAGTTCTACAGGGGTGGCCAAAAACATTCAGTACTTC. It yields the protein CASSSTGVAKNIQYF.

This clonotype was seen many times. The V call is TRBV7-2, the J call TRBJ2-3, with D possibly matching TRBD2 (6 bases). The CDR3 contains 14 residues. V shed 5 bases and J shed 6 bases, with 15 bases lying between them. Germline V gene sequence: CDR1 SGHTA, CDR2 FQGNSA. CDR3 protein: CASSTGTHADTQYF. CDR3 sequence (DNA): TGTGCCAGCAGCACCGGGACTCACGCGGATACGCAGTATTTT.

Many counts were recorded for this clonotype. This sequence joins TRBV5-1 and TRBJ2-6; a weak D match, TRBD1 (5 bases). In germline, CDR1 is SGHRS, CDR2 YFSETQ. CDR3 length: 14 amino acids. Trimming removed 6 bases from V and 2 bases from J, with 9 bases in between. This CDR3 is CASTETAGANVLTF. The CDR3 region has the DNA TGCGCCAGCACCGAGACAGCTGGGGCCAACGTCCTGACTTTC.

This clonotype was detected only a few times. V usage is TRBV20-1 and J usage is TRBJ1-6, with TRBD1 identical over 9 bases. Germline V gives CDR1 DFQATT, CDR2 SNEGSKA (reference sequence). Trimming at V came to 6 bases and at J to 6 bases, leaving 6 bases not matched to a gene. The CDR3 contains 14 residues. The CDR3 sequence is CSAPGTGPNSPLHF. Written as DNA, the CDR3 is TGCAGTGCCCCCGGGACAGGGCCTAATTCACCCCTCCACTTT.